This T cell receptor beta chain was recorded in a study of post-analysis software for immune sequencing data. Study-wide background: Relapsing-remitting, secondary progressive and progressive-relapsing forms of multiple sclerosis all featured among disease courses. Regarding the study as a whole: Significantly decreased normalized Chao1 diversity was recorded for multiple sclerosis patients relative to controls. Higher frequency in patients than in controls was seen for roughly five TRBV segments, with TRBV5-6, TRBV5-1 and TRBV20-1 among them.

The CDR3 spans 14 residues. In germline, CDR1 is LNHNV, CDR2 YYDKDF (reference sequence). V was shortened by 1 base and J by 4 bases, with 10 bases between the two germline ends. Unique molecular identifiers tagged the TCR beta cDNA libraries. One entry per CDR3 protein, called by TCRdb with MiXCR from the PCR reads. The table includes roughly 170,000 distinct CDR3 sequences, roughly 30% detected once. This clonotype was counted between two and nine times. Its antigen is still unknown. Sequenced input: blood. This chain uses TRBV15 with TRBJ1-2; no reliable D call. This receptor was taken from a girl under 18 with multiple sclerosis. The CDR3 loop is CATSRAGVCYGYTF. For the CDR3, the DNA is TGTGCCACCAGCAGAGCTGGGGTTTGCTATGGCTACACCTTC. The complete variable domain, with remaining parts taken from reference TRBV15 and TRBJ1-2, reads DAMVIQNPRYQVTQFGKPVTLSCSQTLNHNVMYWYQQKSSQAPKLLFHYYDKDFNNEADTPDNFQSRRPNTSFCFLDIRSPGLGDTAMYLCATSRAGVCYGYTFGSGTRLTVV.